This passage covers 12 T cell receptor beta chains from one sample sequenced in a study of control samples from healthy donors and cancer patients. Measured with immunoSEQ multiplex PCR; TCRdb has only the in-frame clones, and not every one. Of under 450,000 clones detected, about nine tenths appear once; the ten largest clones hold over 5.5%. Sample: PBMCs. The receptor source for this set is a man aged 40-50 years with head and neck cancer.

The genes are TRBV29-1 and TRBJ1-1; D gene ambiguous. The ends were cut back, 1 base at V and 0 bases at J, with 0 bases in the middle. CDR1 and CDR2 (germline): SQVTM, ANQGSEA. The CDR3 totals 11 residues. The CDR3 DNA is TGCAGCGTTGAAGTGAACACTGAAGCTTTCTTT. Translation gives CSVEVNTEAFF.

The DNA for the CDR3 is TGTGCCAGCAGTGCAGGTGCTTTCGAAAAACTGTTTTTT. Amino acids: CASSAGAFEKLFF. V is TRBV6-2 or TRBV6-3 and J is TRBJ1-4; D unclear. V lost 5 bases to trimming and J lost 8 bases, with 12 bases between them. CDR3 size: 13 residues. Per germline, CDR1 MNHEY and CDR2 SVGEGT.

The gene calls are TRBV25-1 and TRBJ1-4; D perhaps matches TRBD1 (5 bases). With 1 base removed from V and 7 bases from J, the gap between germline ends came to 10 bases. Germline V CDR1 and CDR2: MGHDK, SYGVNS. CDR3 length equals 14 residues. For the CDR3, the DNA is TGTGCCAGCAGTGAATCAGGGAAGGGTGAAAAACTGTTTTTT. Its translation is CASSESGKGEKLFF.

The rearrangement uses TRBV2 and TRBJ1-5; D remains ambiguous. Germline V gene data show CDR1 as SNHLY and CDR2 as FYNNEI. V lost 6 bases to trimming and J lost 3 bases, with 15 bases between them. The CDR3 sequence is 15 residues long. The CDR3 spells CASSQAESFNQPQHF. Here the CDR3 DNA reads TGTGCCAGCAGCCAAGCCGAGTCTTTCAATCAGCCCCAGCATTTT.

CDR3 amino acids: CASSKPGTGISGANVLTF. CDR3 sequence (DNA): TGTGCCAGCAGCAAGCCCGGGACAGGGATCTCTGGGGCCAACGTCCTGACTTTC. The J gene is TRBJ2-6, the V gene TRBV28; 9 positions match TRBD1. The V gene end was trimmed by 6 bases and the J gene end by 0 bases; junction bases not matched to a gene: 9. Germline V lookup: CDR1 MDHEN, CDR2 SYDVKM. This CDR3 comprises 18 residues. Supplemented by reference TRBV28 and TRBJ2-6, the full variable domain reads DVKVTQSSRYLVKRTGEKVFLECVQDMDHENMFWYRQDPGLGLRLIYFSYDVKMKEKGDIPEGYSVSREKKERFSLILESASTNQTSMYLCASSKPGTGISGANVLTFGAGSRLTVL.

V gene TRBV24-1 combines with J gene TRBJ2-3; no reliable D call. The CDR3 contains 11 residues. Germline values: CDR1 KGHDR, CDR2 SFDVKD. V lost 1 base and J 9 bases, leaving 4 bases between the germline ends. CDR3: CATSDFGTQYF. The CDR3 region has the DNA TGTGCCACCAGTGATTTTGGCACGCAGTATTTT.

This chain uses TRBV19 with TRBJ2-5; TRBD2 matches at 13 bases. V was clipped by 9 bases and J by 4 bases; unmatched bases: 11. Germline V gene lookup returns CDR1 LNHDA and CDR2 SQIVND (reference sequence). The CDR3 extends over 16 amino acids. CDR3 in DNA: TGTGCCAGCGGGGGGGGGACTAGCGGGACTTTAGAGACCCAGTACTTC. This sequence encodes CASGGGTSGTLETQYF.

The V gene is TRBV2, the J gene TRBJ1-1; D is possibly TRBD1 (6 bases). Germline CDR1 reads SNHLY; CDR2 reads FYNNEI. Trimming removed 3 bases at V and 5 bases at J, with 19 bases between. The CDR3 runs 16 residues. CDR3 DNA: TGTGCCAGCAGTGAGATTTTAGGGGGGGCAGGAACTGAAGCTTTCTTT. This sequence encodes CASSEILGGAGTEAFF.

This clone was seen only a few times. The chain carries TRBV5-1 and TRBJ1-4; 9 bases fit TRBD1. Unmatched junction bases numbered 8, after V lost 3 bases and J lost 2 bases. The germline V gene has CDR1 SGHRS and CDR2 YFSETQ. The CDR3 contains 17 residues. The CDR3 reads CASSWINGQGTNEKLFF. Written as DNA, the CDR3 is TGCGCCAGCAGCTGGATAAATGGACAGGGGACTAATGAAAAACTGTTTTTT.

Notes on this clone: Other DNA sequences in the same sample also yield this CDR3. V usage is TRBV9 and J usage is TRBJ2-2; no clear D gene. CDR3 length equals 12 residues. V was shortened by 7 bases and J by 5 bases, with 9 bases between the two germline ends. CDR1 and CDR2 (germline): SGDLS, YYNGEE. DNA for the CDR3: TGTGCCAGCTCCGTCCGGACCGGGGAGCTGTTTTTT. The encoded protein is CASSVRTGELFF.

This chain links TRBV6-5 with TRBJ1-1; a possible D gene is TRBD1 (6 bases). Per the germline V gene, CDR1 is MNHEY and CDR2 is SVGAGI. V lost 0 bases to trimming and J lost 2 bases, with 10 bases between them. This CDR3 is built from 15 residues. CDR3 protein: CASSYSRGGNTEAFF. In DNA, the CDR3 is TGTGCCAGCAGTTACTCGAGAGGGGGAAACACTGAAGCTTTCTTT.

The chain joins TRBV7-4 to TRBJ1-5; D is perhaps TRBD1 (5 bases). V was cut by 5 bases and J by 0 bases, with 20 bases left in between. Germline CDR1 and CDR2: SGHVT and SQSDAQ. The CDR3 extends over 18 amino acids. The CDR3 sequence: CASSARQKEAYSNQPQHF. The CDR3 DNA reads TGTGCCAGCAGCGCAAGACAGAAGGAGGCTTATAGCAATCAGCCCCAGCATTTT.